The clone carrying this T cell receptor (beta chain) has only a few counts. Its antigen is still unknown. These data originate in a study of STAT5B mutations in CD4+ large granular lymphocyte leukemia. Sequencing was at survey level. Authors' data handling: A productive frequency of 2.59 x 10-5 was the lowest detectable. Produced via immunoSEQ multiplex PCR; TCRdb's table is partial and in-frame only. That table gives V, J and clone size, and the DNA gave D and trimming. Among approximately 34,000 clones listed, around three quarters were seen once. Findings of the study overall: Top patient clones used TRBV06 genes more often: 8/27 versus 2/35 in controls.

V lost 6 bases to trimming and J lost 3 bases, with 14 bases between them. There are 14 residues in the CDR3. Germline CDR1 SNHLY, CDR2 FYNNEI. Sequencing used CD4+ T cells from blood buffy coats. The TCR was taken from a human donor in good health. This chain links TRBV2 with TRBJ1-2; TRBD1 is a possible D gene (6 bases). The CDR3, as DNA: TGTGCCAGCAGGAATACAGGGTTCGACTATGGCTACACCTTC. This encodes CASRNTGFDYGYTF.